The 20 T cell receptor beta chains below were found in one sample sequenced in a study of cytomegalovirus exposure and HLA in healthy donors. Vbeta (60) and Jbeta (13) primers were used in the PCR. Using immunoSEQ multiplex PCR, the repertoire was profiled, and TCRdb retains in-frame clones only, with some absent. The sample has 85,000 to 130,000 clones, around 75% seen once. Sequencing input: PBMCs. These receptor sequences come from a female donor in good health and CMV-seronegative.

This clone was recorded only once. This sequence joins TRBV6-5 and TRBJ2-1; 9 nucleotides match TRBD2. The CDR3 covers 15 residues. Unmatched junction bases numbered 3, after V lost 6 bases and J lost 0 bases. Germline V CDR1 and CDR2: MNHEY, SVGAGI. The CDR3 nucleotides are TGTGCCAGCAGATCGGGACTAGCCTCCTACAATGAGCAGTTCTTC. Translating gives CASRSGLASYNEQFF.

The V call is TRBV4-1, the J call TRBJ2-3, with 9 bases fitting TRBD2. Germline values: CDR1 MGHRA, CDR2 YSYEKL. This CDR3 region has 17 residues. J was trimmed by 5 bases and V by 0 bases; bases with no gene match: 9. CDR3 sequence reads: CASSQDAAGGTLDTQYF. Written as DNA, the CDR3 is TGCGCCAGCAGCCAAGACGCGGCGGGGGGGACCTTAGATACGCAGTATTTT.

This sequence joins TRBV30 and TRBJ2-1; TRBD2 aligns across 12 bases. Per the germline V gene, CDR1 is GTSNPN and CDR2 is SVGIG (reference sequence). The CDR3 has 13 amino acids. J gave up 9 bases and V 4 bases, and 4 bases lay outside the gene matches. The CDR3 DNA reads as TGTGCCTGGACGACTAGCGGGAGCGGTGAGCAGTTCTTC. Translated, it gives CAWTTSGSGEQFF.

This clone came up a few times. This chain links TRBV4-1 with TRBJ2-1; a weak D match, TRBD2 (6 bases). The CDR3 has 16 amino acids. From germline, CDR1 is MGHRA and CDR2 YSYEKL. Trimming left V 0 bases short and J 2 bases short, with 11 bases between. The DNA for the CDR3 is TGCGCCAGCAGCCAAGATGGGGTAGCGGCCTACAATGAGCAGTTCTTC. Amino acid sequence: CASSQDGVAAYNEQFF.

V is TRBV28 and J is TRBJ2-7; possible D gene TRBD2, 6 bases. Germline CDR1 MDHEN, CDR2 SYDVKM. Trimming pared 6 bases from V and 6 bases from J, leaving 21 bases between. This CDR3 contains 15 residues. CDR3 nucleotide sequence: TGTGCCAGCAGCCCAGCCGGCGGGAAGTCAAGCGAGCAGTACTTC. Translating gives CASSPAGGKSSEQYF.

This clone was found a few times. The rearrangement links TRBV4-1 to TRBJ1-5; TRBD1 matches 8 bases. CDR1 and CDR2 from the germline V gene are MGHRA and YSYEKL. CDR3 length: 14 residues. With 4 bases clipped from V and 6 bases from J, the junction kept 5 bases outside the gene matches. This CDR3 reads CASSLQGAGQPQHF. DNA for the CDR3: TGCGCCAGCAGCCTTCAGGGGGCGGGTCAGCCCCAGCATTTT.

This chain uses TRBV10-2 with TRBJ2-1, with a tentative D call TRBD1 (6 bases). The CDR3 covers 16 residues. CDR1 is WSHSY and CDR2 is SAAADI in the germline V gene. Deletions cut 8 bases from V and 8 bases from J, with 25 bases between. The CDR3 nucleotides are TGCGCCAGCCGGGTCAGGGGCCTTGAGTTCGGGGATGAGCAGTTCTTC. It is translated as CASRVRGLEFGDEQFF.

This clone was seen a few times. The V gene is TRBV10-1, the J gene TRBJ1-5; D is ambiguous. Trimming left V 4 bases short and J 3 bases short, with 7 bases between. Per the germline V gene, CDR1 is WNHNN and CDR2 is SYGVQD (reference sequence). The CDR3 loop spans 13 amino acids. The CDR3 is CASSVGVNQPQHF. As DNA, the CDR3 is TGCGCCAGCAGTGTCGGGGTCAATCAGCCCCAGCATTTT.

CDR3 residues: CASSLLWESGNEQFF. Here the CDR3 DNA reads TGTGCCAGCAGTTTATTGTGGGAGTCGGGCAATGAGCAGTTCTTC. The chain joins TRBV27 to TRBJ2-1, with D perhaps matching TRBD2 (5 bases). V lost 1 base and J 6 bases, leaving 13 bases between the germline ends. Germline CDR1 is MNHEY and CDR2 is SMNVEV (reference sequence). The CDR3 loop spans 15 amino acids.

V and J are TRBV19 and TRBJ1-1; no firm D call. The CDR3 runs 15 residues. V was pared by 6 bases and J by 0 bases, with 14 bases between. CDR1 and CDR2 from the germline V gene are LNHDA and SQIVND (reference sequence). Written as DNA, the CDR3 is TGTGCCAGTAGAACCGCCGGGAGATTGAACACTGAAGCTTTCTTT. It specifies CASRTAGRLNTEAFF.

The chain combines TRBV9 with TRBJ2-2; 8 nucleotides align to TRBD2. The germline V gene has CDR1 SGDLS and CDR2 YYNGEE. The length of the CDR3 is 17 residues. After removal of 2 bases from V and 2 bases from J, the junction contained 8 bases not matched to a gene. The DNA of the CDR3 is TGTGCCAGCAGCGTTTCCGGGACTAGGGTAAACACCGGGGAGCTGTTTTTT. This sequence encodes CASSVSGTRVNTGELFF.

The V gene is TRBV5-5, the J gene TRBJ2-1; D remains ambiguous. The germline V and J ends were trimmed by 0 bases and 5 bases, with 6 bases remaining between them. The CDR3 sequence is 13 residues long. The germline V gene has CDR1 SGHKS and CDR2 YYEKEE (reference sequence). CDR3 sequence: CASSLGENNEQFF. The CDR3 DNA is TGTGCCAGCAGCTTGGGCGAAAACAATGAGCAGTTCTTC.

The chain employs TRBV9 and TRBJ2-1, with 9 positions matching TRBD2. The germline CDR1 and CDR2 sequences are SGDLS and YYNGEE. V lost 0 bases, J lost 9 bases, and 7 bases stayed unmatched. There are 15 residues in the CDR3. The CDR3 DNA follows: TGTGCCAGCAGCGTAGTTTTAGCGGGAGTAAGTGAGCAGTTCTTC. Encoded protein: CASSVVLAGVSEQFF.

The V and J genes are TRBV10-2 and TRBJ2-1; tentatively, D is TRBD1 (6 bases). V lost 3 bases, J lost 5 bases, and 8 bases lay in between. Germline lookup yields CDR1 WSHSY and CDR2 SAAADI. The CDR3 extends over 13 amino acids. The CDR3 bases are TGCGCCAGCAGTGAATCAGGGGACAATGAGCAGTTCTTC. Encoded protein: CASSESGDNEQFF.

This clone was detected only a few times. The genes are TRBV5-5 and TRBJ2-7; a possible D gene is TRBD1 (5 bases). The germline V and J ends were trimmed by 0 bases and 4 bases, with 8 bases remaining between them. CDR1 SGHKS and CDR2 YYEKEE come from the germline V gene (reference sequence). CDR3 size: 13 residues. The CDR3 here is CASSLGTPYEQYF. The CDR3 bases are TGTGCCAGCAGCTTGGGGACACCTTACGAGCAGTACTTC. The entire variable domain, with the rest obtained from reference TRBV5-5 and TRBJ2-7, is as follows: DAGVTQSPTHLIKTRGQQVTLRCSPISGHKSVSWYQQVLGQGPQFIFQYYEKEERGRGNFPDRFSARQFPNYSSELNVNALLLGDSALYLCASSLGTPYEQYFGPGTRLTVT.

The rearrangement joins TRBV7-3 to TRBJ2-2; 12 nucleotides align to TRBD2. The CDR3 runs 15 residues. The V gene end was trimmed by 2 bases and the J gene end by 6 bases; junction bases not matched to a gene: 1. CDR1 SGHTA and CDR2 FQGTGA come from the germline V gene. Here the CDR3 reads CASSLGTSGSGELFF. CDR3 DNA: TGTGCCAGCAGCTTAGGGACTAGCGGGTCCGGGGAGCTGTTTTTT.

The chain combines TRBV15 with TRBJ2-3; D is possibly TRBD1 (5 bases). V lost 4 bases to trimming and J lost 4 bases, with 18 bases between them. The germline V gene has CDR1 LNHNV and CDR2 YYDKDF (reference sequence). There are 16 residues in the CDR3. The CDR3 DNA reads TGTGCCACCAGCACAAGGCTAAGGGGCGCTGCAGATACGCAGTATTTT. Encoded protein: CATSTRLRGAADTQYF.

The chain recombines TRBV7-2 with TRBJ2-2; possibly TRBD2 for D (6 bases). Trimming took off 5 bases at V and 4 bases at J, with 14 bases between the two ends. CDR3 length: 15 amino acids. Germline-derived CDR1 and CDR2 are SGHTA and FQGNSA. The CDR3 region is CASSPRLVITGELFF. The CDR3 nucleotides read TGTGCCAGCAGCCCCAGACTAGTCATCACCGGGGAGCTGTTTTTT. The whole variable domain, filled in from reference TRBV7-2 and TRBJ2-2, reads GAGVSQSPSNKVTEKGKDVELRCDPISGHTALYWYRQSLGQGLEFLIYFQGNSAPDKSGLPSDRFSAERTGGSVSTLTIQRTQQEDSAVYLCASSPRLVITGELFFGEGSRLTVL.

The V call is TRBV10-3, the J call TRBJ2-2, with 7 positions matching TRBD1. This CDR3 is built from 17 residues. V was clipped by 1 base and J by 1 base; unmatched bases: 6. CDR1 and CDR2 from the germline V gene are ENHRY and SYGVKD. The CDR3 loop is CAISELTGDQNTGELFF. The CDR3 nucleotides are TGTGCCATCAGTGAGTTAACAGGGGACCAGAACACCGGGGAGCTGTTTTTT.

The chain joins TRBV6-1 to TRBJ2-7, with 10 bases matching TRBD2. This CDR3 contains 14 residues. Germline V CDR1 and CDR2: MNHNS, SASEGT. The V and J ends lost 7 bases and 2 bases, in that order; junction bases with no gene match: 5. CDR3 DNA: TGTGCCAGCACGTCTAGCGGGAGTCCCTACGAGCAGTACTTC. It codes for CASTSSGSPYEQYF.